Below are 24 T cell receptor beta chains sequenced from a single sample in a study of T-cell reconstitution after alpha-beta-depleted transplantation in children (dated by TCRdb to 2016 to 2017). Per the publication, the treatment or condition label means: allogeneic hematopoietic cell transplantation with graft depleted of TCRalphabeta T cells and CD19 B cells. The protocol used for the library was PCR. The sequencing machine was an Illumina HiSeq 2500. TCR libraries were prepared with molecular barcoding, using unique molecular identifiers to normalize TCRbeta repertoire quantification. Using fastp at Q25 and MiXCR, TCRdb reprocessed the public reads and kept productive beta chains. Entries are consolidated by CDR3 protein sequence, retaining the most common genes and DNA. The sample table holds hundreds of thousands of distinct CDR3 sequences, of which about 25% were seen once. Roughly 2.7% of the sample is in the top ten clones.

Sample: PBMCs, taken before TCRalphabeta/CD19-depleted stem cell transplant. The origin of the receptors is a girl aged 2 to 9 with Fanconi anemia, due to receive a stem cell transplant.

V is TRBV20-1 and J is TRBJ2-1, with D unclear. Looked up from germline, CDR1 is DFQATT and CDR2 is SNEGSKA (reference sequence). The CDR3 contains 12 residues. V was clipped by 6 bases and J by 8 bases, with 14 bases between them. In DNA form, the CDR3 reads TGCAGTGCCGGGCCGGAGATAGATGAGCAGTTCTTC. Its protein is CSAGPEIDEQFF.

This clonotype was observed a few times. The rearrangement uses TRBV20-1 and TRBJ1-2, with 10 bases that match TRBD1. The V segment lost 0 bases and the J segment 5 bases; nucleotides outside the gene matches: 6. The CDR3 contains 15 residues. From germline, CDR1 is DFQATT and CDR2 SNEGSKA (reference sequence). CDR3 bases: TGCAGTGCTAGAGATTCGACAGGGGGCGATTATGGCTACACCTTC. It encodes CSARDSTGGDYGYTF.

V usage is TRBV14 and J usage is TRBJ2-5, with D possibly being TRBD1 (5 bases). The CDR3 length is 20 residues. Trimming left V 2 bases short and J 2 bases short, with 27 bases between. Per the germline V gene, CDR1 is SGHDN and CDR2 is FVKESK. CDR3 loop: CASSQSHQKAGWWVQETQYF. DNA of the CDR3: TGTGCCAGCAGCCAAAGTCATCAAAAAGCAGGGTGGTGGGTGCAAGAGACCCAGTACTTC.

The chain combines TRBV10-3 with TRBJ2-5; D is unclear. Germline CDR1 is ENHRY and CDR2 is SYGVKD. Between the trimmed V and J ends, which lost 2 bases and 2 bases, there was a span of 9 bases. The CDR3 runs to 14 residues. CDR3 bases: TGTGCCATCAGTGAGAATAAAATACAAGAGACCCAGTACTTC. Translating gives CAISENKIQETQYF.

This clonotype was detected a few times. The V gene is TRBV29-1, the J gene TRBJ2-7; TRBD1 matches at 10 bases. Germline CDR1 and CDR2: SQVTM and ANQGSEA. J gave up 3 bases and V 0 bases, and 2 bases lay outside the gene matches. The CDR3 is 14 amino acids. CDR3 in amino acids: CSVEDWDRGYEQYF. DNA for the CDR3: TGCAGCGTTGAAGACTGGGACAGGGGCTACGAGCAGTACTTC.

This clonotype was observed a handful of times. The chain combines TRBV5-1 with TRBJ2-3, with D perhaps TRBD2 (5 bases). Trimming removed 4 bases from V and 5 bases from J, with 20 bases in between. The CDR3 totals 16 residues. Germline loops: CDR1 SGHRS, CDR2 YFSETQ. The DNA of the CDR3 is TGCGCCAGCAGCGGAGGCATCCCCCCAATGGGAGATACGCAGTATTTT. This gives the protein CASSGGIPPMGDTQYF.

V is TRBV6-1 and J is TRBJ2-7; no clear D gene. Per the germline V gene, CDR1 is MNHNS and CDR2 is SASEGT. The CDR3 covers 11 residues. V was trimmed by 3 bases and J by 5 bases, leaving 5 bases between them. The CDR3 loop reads CASSDADEQYF. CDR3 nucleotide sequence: TGTGCCAGCAGTGATGCGGACGAGCAGTACTTC.

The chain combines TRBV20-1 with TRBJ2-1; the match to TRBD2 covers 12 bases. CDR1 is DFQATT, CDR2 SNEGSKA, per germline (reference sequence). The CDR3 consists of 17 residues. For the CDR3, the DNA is TGCAGCGCCCGGACTAGCGGGAATCGGTTAAATTACAATGAGCAGTTCTTC. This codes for CSARTSGNRLNYNEQFF.

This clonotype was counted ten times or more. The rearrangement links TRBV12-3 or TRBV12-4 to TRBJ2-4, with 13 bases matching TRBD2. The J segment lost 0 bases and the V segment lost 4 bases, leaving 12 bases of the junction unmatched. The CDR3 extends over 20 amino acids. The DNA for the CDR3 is TGTGCCAGCAGTTCCTCGACTAGCGGGGGGATTTTGCTAGCCAAAAACATTCAGTACTTC. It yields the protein CASSSSTSGGILLAKNIQYF.

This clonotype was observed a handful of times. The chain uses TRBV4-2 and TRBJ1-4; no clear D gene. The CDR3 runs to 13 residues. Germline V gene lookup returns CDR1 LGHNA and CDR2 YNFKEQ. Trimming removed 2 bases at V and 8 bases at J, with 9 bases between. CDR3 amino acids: CASSQITSEKLFF. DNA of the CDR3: TGTGCCAGCAGCCAAATAACCAGCGAAAAACTGTTTTTT.

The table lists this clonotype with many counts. CDR3 amino acids: CATSAGGPGREQFF. The CDR3 DNA follows: TGTGCCACCAGTGCAGGGGGTCCGGGACGGGAGCAGTTCTTC. The rearrangement joins TRBV15 to TRBJ2-1; the match to TRBD1 covers 7 bases. Germline assignment: CDR1 LNHNV and CDR2 YYDKDF (reference sequence). V dropped 6 bases and J dropped 10; count of bases not matched to a gene: 12. This CDR3 is 14 amino acids long.

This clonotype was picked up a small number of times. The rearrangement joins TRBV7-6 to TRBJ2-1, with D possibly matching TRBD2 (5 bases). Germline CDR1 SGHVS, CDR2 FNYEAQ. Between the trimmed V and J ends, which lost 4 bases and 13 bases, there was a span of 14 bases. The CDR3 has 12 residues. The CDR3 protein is CASSSGLRSQFF. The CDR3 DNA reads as TGTGCCAGCAGCTCGGGATTACGATCTCAGTTCTTC.

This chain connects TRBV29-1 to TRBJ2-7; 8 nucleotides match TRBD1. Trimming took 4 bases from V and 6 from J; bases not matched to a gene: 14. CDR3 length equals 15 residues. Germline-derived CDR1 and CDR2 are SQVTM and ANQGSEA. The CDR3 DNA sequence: TGCAGCGTTGCGGGTTTGGGCAGGGGGCCCGCCGAGCAGTACTTC. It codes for CSVAGLGRGPAEQYF.

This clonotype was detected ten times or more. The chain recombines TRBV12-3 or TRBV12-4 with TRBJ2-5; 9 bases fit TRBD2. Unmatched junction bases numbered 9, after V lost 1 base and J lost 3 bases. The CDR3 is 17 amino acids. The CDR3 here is CASSLGTSGLAEETQYF. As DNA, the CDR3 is TGTGCCAGCAGTTTAGGGACTTCGGGACTAGCTGAAGAGACCCAGTACTTC.

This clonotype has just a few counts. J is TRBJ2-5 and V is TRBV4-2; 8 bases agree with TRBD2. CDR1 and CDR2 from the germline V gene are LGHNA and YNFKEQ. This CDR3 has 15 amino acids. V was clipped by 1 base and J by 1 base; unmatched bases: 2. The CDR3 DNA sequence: TGTGCCAGCAGCCAAGTCGGGAGGGCCCAAGAGACCCAGTACTTC. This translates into CASSQVGRAQETQYF.

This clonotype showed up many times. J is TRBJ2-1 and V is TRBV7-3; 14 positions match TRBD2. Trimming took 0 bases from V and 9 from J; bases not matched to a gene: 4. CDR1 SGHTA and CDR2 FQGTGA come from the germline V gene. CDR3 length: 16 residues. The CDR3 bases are TGTGCCAGCAGCTTAACGATGACTAGCGGGAGGGGTGAGCAGTTCTTC. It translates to CASSLTMTSGRGEQFF.

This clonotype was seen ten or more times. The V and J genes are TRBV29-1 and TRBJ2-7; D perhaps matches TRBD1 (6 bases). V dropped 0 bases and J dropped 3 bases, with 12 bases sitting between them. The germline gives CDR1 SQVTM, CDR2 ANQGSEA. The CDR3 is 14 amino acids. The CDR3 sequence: CSVEDEQQGYEQYF. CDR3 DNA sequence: TGCAGCGTTGAAGATGAGCAACAGGGCTACGAGCAGTACTTC.

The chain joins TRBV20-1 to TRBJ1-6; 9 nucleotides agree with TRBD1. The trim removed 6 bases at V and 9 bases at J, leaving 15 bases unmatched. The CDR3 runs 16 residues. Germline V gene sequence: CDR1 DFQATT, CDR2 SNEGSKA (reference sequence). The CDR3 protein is CSAAYHADRGTSPLHF. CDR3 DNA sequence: TGCAGTGCCGCTTATCATGCGGACAGGGGAACTTCACCCCTCCACTTT.

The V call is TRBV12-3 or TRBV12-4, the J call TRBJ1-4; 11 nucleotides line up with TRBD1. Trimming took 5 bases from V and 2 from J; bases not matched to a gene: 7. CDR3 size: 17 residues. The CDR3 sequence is CASSDRDRGATNEKLFF. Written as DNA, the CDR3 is TGTGCCAGCAGTGACCGGGACAGGGGGGCCACTAATGAAAAACTGTTTTTT.

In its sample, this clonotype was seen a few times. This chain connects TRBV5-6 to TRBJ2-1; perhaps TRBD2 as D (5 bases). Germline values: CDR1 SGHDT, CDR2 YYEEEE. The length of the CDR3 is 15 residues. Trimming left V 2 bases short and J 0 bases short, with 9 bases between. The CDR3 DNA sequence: TGTGCCAGCAGCTTTTGGGAGAGCTCCTACAATGAGCAGTTCTTC. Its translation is CASSFWESSYNEQFF.

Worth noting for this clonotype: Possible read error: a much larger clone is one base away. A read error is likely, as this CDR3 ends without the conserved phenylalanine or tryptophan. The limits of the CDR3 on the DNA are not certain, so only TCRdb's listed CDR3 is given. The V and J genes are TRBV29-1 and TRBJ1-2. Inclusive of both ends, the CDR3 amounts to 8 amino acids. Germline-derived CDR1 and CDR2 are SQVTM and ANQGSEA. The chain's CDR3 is CSVEYRHS.

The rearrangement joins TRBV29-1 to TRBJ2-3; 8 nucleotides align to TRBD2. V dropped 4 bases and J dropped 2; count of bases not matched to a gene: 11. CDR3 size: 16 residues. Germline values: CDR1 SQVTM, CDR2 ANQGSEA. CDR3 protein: CSVAPQIAGSTDTQYF. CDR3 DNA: TGCAGCGTTGCGCCCCAGATAGCGGGATCCACAGATACGCAGTATTTT.

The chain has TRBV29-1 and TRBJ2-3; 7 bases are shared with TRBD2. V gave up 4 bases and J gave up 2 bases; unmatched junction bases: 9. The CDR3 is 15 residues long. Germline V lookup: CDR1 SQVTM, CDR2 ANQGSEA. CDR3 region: CSVGLWRESTDTQYF. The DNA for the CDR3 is TGCAGCGTTGGTCTTTGGCGGGAGTCCACAGATACGCAGTATTTT.

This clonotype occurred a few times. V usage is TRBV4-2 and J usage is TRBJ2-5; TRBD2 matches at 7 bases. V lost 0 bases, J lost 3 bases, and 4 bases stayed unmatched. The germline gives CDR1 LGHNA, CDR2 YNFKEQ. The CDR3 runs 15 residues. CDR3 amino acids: CASSQESTSEETQYF. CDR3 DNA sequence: TGTGCCAGCAGCCAAGAAAGTACTAGCGAAGAGACCCAGTACTTC.